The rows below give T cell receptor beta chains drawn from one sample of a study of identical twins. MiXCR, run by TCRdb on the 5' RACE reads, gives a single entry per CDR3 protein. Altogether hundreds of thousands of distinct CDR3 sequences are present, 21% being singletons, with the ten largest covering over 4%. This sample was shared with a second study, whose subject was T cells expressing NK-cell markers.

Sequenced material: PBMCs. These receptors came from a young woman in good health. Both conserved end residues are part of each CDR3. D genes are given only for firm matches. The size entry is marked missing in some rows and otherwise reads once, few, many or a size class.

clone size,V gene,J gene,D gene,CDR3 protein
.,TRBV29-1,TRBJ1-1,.,CSVERQLEAFF
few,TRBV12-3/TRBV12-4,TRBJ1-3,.,CASSFHTPRNTIYF
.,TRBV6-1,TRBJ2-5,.,CASKTETQYF
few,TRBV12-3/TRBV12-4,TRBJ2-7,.,CASSTGLEQYF
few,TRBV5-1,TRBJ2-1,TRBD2,CASSLRSSGPSEQFF
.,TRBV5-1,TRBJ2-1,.,CASSHGDSSYNEQFF
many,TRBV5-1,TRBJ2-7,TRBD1,CASSPAPGTGYDEQYF
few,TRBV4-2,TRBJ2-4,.,CASSHQENIQYF
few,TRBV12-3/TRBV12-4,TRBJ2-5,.,CASSPLGRGAQETQYF
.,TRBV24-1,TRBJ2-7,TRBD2,CATSEAGGEQYF
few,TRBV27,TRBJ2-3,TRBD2,CASSSSLADYTDTQYF
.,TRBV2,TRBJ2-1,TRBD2,CASGASGRGNEQFF
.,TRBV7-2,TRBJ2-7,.,CASSSSLREQYF
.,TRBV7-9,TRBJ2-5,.,CASSVTSFKTQYF
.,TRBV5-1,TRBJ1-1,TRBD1,CASSIVGQGNTEAFF
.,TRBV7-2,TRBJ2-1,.,CASSLKTAGRINEQFF
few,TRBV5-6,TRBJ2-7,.,CASSLGLEISYEQYF
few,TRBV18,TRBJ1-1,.,CASSYDSTAEAFF
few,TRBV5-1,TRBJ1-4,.,CASSTNSATNEKLFF
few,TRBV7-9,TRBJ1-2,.,CASSSGASYGYTF
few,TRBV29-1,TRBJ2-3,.,CSVDRLSTDTQYF
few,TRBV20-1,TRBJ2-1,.,CSARDSLPNEQFF
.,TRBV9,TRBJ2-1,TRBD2,CASSPRTGTSGDNEQFF
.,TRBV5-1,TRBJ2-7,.,CASSLTQRTYEQYF
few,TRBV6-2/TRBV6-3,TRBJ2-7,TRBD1,CASRDREITYEQYF
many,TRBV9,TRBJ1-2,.,CASNGLNYGYTF
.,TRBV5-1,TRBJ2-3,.,CASSLALSGLVTDTQYF
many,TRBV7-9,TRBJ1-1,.,CASTIMVTEAFF
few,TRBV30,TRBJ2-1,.,CAWSKELPYNEQFF
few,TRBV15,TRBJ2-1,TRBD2,CATSRDLGLADYFSYNEQFF
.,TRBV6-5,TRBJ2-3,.,CASSYRTLRADTQYF
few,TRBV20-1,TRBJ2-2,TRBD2,CSAHASGGRRKNANTGELFF
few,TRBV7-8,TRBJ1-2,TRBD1,CASSFGQGGFAF
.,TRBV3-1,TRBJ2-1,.,CASNTGAGHNEQFF
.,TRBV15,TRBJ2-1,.,CATSRGREQFF
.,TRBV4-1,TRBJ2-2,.,CASSQDGSGTRRELFF
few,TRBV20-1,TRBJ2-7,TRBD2,CSAAAGYEQYF
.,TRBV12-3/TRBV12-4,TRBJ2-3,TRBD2,CASSGRGGYTDTQYF